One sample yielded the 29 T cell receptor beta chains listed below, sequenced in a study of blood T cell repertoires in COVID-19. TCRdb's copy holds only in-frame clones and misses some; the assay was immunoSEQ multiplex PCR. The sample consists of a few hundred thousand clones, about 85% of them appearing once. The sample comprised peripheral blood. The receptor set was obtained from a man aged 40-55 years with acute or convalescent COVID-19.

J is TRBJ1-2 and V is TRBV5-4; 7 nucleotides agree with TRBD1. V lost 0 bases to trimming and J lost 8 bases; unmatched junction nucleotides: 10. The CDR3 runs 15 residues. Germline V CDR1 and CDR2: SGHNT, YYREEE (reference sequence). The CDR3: CASSLAETGRWGYTF. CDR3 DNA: TGTGCCAGCAGCTTGGCCGAGACAGGGAGATGGGGCTACACCTTC.

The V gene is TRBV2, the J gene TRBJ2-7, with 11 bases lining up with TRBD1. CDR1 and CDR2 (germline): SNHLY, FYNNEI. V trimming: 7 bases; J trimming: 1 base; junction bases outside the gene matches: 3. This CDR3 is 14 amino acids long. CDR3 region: CASTGTGGSYEQYF. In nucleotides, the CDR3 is TGTGCCAGCACCGGGACAGGGGGGTCCTACGAGCAGTACTTC.

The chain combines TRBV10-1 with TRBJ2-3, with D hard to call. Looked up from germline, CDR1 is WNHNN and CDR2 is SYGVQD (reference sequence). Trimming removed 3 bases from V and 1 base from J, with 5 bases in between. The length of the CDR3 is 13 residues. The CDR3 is CASSDQGTDTQYF. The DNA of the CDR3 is TGCGCCAGCAGTGACCAGGGCACAGATACGCAGTATTTT.

The CDR3 region has the DNA TGTGCCAGCAGCCGGGACAGAAACCCGAACACTGAAGCTTTCTTT. This codes for CASSRDRNPNTEAFF. This sequence joins TRBV2 and TRBJ1-1; 7 positions match TRBD1. This CDR3 contains 15 residues. The trim removed 6 bases at V and 1 base at J, leaving 8 bases unmatched. Looked up from germline, CDR1 is SNHLY and CDR2 is FYNNEI.

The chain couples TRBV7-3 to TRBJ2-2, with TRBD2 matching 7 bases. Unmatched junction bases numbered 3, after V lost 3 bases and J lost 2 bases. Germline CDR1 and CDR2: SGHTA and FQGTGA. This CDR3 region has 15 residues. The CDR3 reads CASSLAGLNTGELFF. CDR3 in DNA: TGTGCCAGCAGCTTGGCGGGACTAAACACCGGGGAGCTGTTTTTT.

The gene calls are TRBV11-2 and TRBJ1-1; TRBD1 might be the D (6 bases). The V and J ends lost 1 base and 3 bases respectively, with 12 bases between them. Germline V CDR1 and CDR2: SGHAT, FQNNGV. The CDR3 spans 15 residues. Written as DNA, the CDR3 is TGTGCCAGCAGCTTAGGGACAGTGGCCCACACTGAAGCTTTCTTT. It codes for CASSLGTVAHTEAFF.

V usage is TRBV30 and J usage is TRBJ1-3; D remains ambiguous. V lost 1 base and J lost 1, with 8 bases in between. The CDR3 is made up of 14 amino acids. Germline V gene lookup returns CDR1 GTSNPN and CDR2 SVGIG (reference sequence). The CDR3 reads CAWSAGLSGNTIYF. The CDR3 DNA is TGTGCCTGGAGTGCCGGGTTATCTGGAAACACCATATATTTT.

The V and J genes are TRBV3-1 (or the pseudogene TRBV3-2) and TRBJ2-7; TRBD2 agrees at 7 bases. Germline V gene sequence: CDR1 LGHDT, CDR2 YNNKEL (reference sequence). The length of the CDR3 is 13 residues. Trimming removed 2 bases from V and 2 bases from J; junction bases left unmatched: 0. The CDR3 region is CASSQRGAYEQYF. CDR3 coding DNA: TGTGCCAGCAGCCAACGGGGGGCCTACGAGCAGTACTTC.

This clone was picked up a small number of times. CDR3 in amino acids: CASSPEGGRDRYF. The CDR3 bases are TGCGCCAGCAGCCCGGAGGGGGGGAGGGACCGGTACTTC. The V and J genes are TRBV5-1 and TRBJ2-7, with a tentative D call TRBD2 (7 bases). Germline V CDR1 and CDR2: SGHRS, YFSETQ. V lost 4 bases, J lost 12 bases, and 20 bases lay in between. The length of the CDR3 is 13 residues.

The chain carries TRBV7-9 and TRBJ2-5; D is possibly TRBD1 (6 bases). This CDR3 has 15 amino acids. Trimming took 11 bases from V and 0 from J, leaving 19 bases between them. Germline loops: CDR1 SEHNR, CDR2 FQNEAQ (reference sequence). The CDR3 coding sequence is TGTGCCTCCAGGGACACCACCCGGTACCAAGAGACCCAGTACTTC. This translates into CASRDTTRYQETQYF.

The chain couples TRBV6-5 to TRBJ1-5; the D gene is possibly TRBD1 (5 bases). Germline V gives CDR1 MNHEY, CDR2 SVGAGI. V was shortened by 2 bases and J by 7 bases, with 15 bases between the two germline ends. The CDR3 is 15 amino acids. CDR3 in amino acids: CASSYGADLKQPQHF. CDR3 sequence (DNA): TGTGCCAGCAGTTACGGGGCAGACCTGAAACAGCCCCAGCATTTT.

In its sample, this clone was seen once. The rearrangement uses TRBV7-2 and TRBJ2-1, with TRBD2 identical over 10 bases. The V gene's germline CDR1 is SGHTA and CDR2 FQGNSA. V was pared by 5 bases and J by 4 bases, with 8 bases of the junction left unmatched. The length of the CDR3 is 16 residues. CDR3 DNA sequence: TGTGCCAGCAGCCTCTGGGCTAGCGGGGGATACAATGAGCAGTTCTTC. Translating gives CASSLWASGGYNEQFF. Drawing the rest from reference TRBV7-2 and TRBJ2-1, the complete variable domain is GAGVSQSPSNKVTEKGKDVELRCDPISGHTALYWYRQSLGQGLEFLIYFQGNSAPDKSGLPSDRFSAERTGGSVSTLTIQRTQQEDSAVYLCASSLWASGGYNEQFFGPGTRLTVL.

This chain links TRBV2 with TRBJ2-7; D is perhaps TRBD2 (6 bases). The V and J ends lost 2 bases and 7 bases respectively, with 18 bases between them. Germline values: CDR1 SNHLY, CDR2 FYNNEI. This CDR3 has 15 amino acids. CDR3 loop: CASSENNVRAGEQYF. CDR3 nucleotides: TGTGCCAGCAGTGAAAATAACGTGAGGGCGGGGGAGCAGTACTTC.

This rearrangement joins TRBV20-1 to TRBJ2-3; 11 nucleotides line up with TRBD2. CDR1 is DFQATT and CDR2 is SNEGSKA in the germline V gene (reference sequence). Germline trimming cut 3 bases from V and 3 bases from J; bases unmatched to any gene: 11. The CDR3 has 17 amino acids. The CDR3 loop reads CSASNSVAGGLTDTQYF. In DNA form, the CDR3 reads TGCAGTGCTAGTAATTCGGTAGCGGGGGGGCTTACAGATACGCAGTATTTT.

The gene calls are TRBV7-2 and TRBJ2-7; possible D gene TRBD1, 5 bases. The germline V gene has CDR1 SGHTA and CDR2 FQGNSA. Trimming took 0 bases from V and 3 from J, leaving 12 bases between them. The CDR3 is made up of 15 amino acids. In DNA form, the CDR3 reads TGTGCCAGCAGCTTAGCGGCAGGGTCCCTCTACGAGCAGTACTTC. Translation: CASSLAAGSLYEQYF. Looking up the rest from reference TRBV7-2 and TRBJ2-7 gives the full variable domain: GAGVSQSPSNKVTEKGKDVELRCDPISGHTALYWYRQSLGQGLEFLIYFQGNSAPDKSGLPSDRFSAERTGGSVSTLTIQRTQQEDSAVYLCASSLAAGSLYEQYFGPGTRLTVT.

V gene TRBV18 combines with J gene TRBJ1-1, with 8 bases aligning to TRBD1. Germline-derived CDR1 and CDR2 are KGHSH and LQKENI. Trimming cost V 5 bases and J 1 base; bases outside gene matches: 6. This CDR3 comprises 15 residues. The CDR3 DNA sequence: TGTGCCAGCTCAACAGGGGGACACACGAACACTGAAGCTTTCTTT. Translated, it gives CASSTGGHTNTEAFF.

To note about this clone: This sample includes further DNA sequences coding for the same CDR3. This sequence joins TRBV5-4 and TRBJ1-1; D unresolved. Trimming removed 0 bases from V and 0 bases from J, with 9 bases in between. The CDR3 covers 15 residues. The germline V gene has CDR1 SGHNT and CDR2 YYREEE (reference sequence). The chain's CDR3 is CASSLGPGLNTEAFF. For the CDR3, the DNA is TGTGCCAGCAGCTTGGGGCCAGGCCTGAACACTGAAGCTTTCTTT.

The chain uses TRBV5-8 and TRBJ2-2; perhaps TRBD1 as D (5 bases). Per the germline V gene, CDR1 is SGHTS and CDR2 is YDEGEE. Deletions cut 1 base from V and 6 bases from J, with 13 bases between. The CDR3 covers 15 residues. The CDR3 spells CASSLRQITAGELFF. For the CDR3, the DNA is TGTGCCAGCAGCTTGAGACAGATAACTGCCGGGGAGCTGTTTTTT. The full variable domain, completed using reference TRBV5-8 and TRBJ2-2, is EAGVTQSPTHLIKTRGQQATLRCSPISGHTSVYWYQQALGLGLQFLLWYDEGEERNRGNFPPRFSGRQFPNYSSELNVNALELEDSALYLCASSLRQITAGELFFGEGSRLTVL.

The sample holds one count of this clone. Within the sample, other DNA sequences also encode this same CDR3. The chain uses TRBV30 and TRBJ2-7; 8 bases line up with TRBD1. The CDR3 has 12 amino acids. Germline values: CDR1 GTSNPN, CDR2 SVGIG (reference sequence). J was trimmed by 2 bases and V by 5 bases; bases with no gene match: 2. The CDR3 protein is CAWGQGPYEQYF. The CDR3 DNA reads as TGTGCCTGGGGACAGGGCCCCTACGAGCAGTACTTC.

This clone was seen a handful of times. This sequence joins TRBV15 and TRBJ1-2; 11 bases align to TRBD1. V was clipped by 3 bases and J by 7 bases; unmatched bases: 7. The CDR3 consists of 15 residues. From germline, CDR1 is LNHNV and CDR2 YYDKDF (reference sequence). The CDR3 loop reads CATSRAGQGAFGYTF. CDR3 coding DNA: TGTGCCACCAGCAGGGCCGGACAGGGGGCGTTTGGCTACACCTTC.

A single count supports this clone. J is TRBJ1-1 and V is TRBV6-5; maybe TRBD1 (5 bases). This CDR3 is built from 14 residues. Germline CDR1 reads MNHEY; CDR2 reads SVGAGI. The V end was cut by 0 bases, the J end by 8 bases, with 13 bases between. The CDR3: CASSYSSGAQEAFF. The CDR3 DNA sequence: TGTGCCAGCAGTTACTCGAGCGGGGCGCAGGAAGCTTTCTTT.

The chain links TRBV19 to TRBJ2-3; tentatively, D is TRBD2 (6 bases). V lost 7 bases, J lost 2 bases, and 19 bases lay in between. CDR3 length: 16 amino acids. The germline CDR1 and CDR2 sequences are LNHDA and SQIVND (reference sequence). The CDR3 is CASTKYWAGSTDTQYF. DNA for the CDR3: TGTGCCAGTACCAAGTATTGGGCGGGGTCCACAGATACGCAGTATTTT.

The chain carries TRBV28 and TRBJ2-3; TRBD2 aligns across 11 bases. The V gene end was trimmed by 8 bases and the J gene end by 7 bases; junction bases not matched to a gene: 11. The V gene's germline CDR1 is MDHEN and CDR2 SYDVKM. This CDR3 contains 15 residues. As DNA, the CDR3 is TGTGCCAGCTCATCTAGCGGGGGGCCCACTAATACGCAGTATTTT. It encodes CASSSSGGPTNTQYF.

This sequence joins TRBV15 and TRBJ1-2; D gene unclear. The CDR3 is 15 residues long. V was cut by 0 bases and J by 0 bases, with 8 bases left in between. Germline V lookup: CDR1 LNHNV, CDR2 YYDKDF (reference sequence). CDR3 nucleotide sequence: TGTGCCACCAGCAGAGATCTTACAGCTAACTATGGCTACACCTTC. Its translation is CATSRDLTANYGYTF.

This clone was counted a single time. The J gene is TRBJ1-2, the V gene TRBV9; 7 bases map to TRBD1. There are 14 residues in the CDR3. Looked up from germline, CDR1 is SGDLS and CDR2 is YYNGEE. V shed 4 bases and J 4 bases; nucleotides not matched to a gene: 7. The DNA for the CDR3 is TGTGCCAGCAGCCCTCCAGGGGGAAGCTATGGCTACACCTTC. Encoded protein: CASSPPGGSYGYTF. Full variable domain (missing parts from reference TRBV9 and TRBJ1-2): DSGVTQTPKHLITATGQRVTLRCSPRSGDLSVYWYQQSLDQGLQFLIQYYNGEERAKGNILERFSAQQFPDLHSELNLSSLELGDSALYFCASSPPGGSYGYTFGSGTRLTVV.

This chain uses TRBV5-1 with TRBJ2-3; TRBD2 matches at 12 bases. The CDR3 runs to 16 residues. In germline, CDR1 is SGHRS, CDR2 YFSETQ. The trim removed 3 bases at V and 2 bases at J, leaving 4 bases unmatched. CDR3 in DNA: TGCGCCAGCAGCTGGGGACTAGCGGGTATCACAGATACGCAGTATTTT. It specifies CASSWGLAGITDTQYF.

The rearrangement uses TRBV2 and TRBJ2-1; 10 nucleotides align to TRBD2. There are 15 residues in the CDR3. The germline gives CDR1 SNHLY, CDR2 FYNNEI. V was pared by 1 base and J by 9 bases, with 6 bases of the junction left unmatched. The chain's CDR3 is CASSEETSGVGEQFF. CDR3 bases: TGTGCCAGCAGTGAAGAAACTAGCGGGGTTGGTGAGCAGTTCTTC. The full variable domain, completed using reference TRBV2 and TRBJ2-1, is EPEVTQTPSHQVTQMGQEVILRCVPISNHLYFYWYRQILGQKVEFLVSFYNNEISEKSEIFDDQFSVERPDGSNFTLKIRSTKLEDSAMYFCASSEETSGVGEQFFGPGTRLTVL.

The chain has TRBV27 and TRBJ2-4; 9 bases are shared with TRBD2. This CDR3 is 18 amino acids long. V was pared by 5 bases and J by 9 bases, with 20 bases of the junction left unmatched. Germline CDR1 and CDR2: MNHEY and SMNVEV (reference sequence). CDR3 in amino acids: CASSLRMGLADRWSIQYF. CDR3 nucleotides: TGTGCCAGCAGTCTAAGGATGGGACTAGCAGATCGTTGGTCCATTCAGTACTTC.

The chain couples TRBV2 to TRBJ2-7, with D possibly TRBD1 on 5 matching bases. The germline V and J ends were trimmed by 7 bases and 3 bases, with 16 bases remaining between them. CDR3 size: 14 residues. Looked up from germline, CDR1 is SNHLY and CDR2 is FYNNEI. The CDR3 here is CASTDPGWGYEQYF. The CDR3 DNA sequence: TGTGCCAGCACCGATCCAGGGTGGGGCTACGAGCAGTACTTC.